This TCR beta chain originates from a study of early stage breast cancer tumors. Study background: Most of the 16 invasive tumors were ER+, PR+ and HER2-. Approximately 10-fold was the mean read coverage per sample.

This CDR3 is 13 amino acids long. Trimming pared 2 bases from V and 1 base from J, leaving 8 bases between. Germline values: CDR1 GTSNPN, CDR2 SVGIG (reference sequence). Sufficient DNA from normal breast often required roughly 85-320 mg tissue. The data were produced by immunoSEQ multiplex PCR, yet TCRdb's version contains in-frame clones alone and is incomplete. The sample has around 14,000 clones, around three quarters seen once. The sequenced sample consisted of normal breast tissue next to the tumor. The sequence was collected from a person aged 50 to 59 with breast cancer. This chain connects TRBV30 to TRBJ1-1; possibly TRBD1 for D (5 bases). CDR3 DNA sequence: TGTGCCTGGAGTTCGGGGCCGAACACTGAAGCTTTCTTT. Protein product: CAWSSGPNTEAFF.